This T cell receptor beta chain was retrieved from a study of blood T cells in healthy people across ages. General study results and limits: Researchers report that TCR beta diversity correlated strongly with naive T cell percentage. Compared with aged donors, long-lived donors showed fewer expanded clones, suggesting selection.

This CDR3 contains 14 residues. Trimming took off 5 bases at V and 0 bases at J, with 13 bases between the two ends. The germline CDR1 and CDR2 sequences are DFQATT and SNEGSKA (reference sequence). A second PCR of about 7 to 12 cycles used a sample-barcoded 5' primer and a J-beta primer mix. MiXCR, applied by TCRdb to the 5' RACE reads, yields one record per CDR3 protein. The table shows around 900,000 distinct CDR3 sequences, with approximately 50% occurring only once. As concerns this clonotype: Its antigen is undetermined.

Peripheral blood from each donor was collected in a volume of about 10 milliliters. Total RNA was extracted at no less than 6 micrograms per sample. This clonotype was sampled from a woman aged 60 to 75 in good health. This chain joins TRBV20-1 and TRBJ1-2; no clear D gene. The sample consisted of blood. CDR3 residues: CSASWTGANYGYTF. The CDR3 DNA reads as TGCAGTGCTTCATGGACCGGAGCTAACTATGGCTACACCTTC.